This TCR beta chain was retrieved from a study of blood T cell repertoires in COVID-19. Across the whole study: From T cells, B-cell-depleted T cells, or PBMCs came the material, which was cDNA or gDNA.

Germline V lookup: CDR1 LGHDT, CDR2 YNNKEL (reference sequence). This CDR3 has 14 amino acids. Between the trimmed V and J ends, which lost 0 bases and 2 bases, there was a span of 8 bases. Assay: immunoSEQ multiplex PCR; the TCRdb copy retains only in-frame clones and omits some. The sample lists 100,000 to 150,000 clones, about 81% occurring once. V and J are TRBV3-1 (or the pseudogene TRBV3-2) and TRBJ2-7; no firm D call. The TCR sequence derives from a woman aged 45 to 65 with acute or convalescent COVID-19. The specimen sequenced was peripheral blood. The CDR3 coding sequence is TGTGCCAGCAGCCAAGAATGGGCCACCTACGAGCAGTACTTC. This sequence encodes CASSQEWATYEQYF.